The 10 T cell receptor beta chains below all came from one sample that was sequenced in a study of blood T cell repertoires in COVID-19. Using immunoSEQ multiplex PCR, the repertoire was profiled, and TCRdb retains in-frame clones only, with some absent. The sample records approximately 190,000 clones, 80% to 90% being singletons. The sample taken for sequencing was peripheral blood. The source of these receptors is a human donor in a cohort sampled during active COVID-19.

This chain links TRBV7-2 with TRBJ2-3; 8 positions match TRBD2. This CDR3 is 15 amino acids long. The trim removed 1 base at V and 6 bases at J, leaving 6 bases unmatched. In germline, CDR1 is SGHTA, CDR2 FQGNSA. CDR3 nucleotides: TGTGCCAGCAGCTTAGACGGGAGGGCAGAGGATACGCAGTATTTT. Its translation is CASSLDGRAEDTQYF.

This chain uses TRBV6-5 with TRBJ1-4; 9 nucleotides agree with TRBD1. CDR1 MNHEY and CDR2 SVGAGI come from the germline V gene. V was clipped by 6 bases and J by 6 bases; unmatched bases: 2. This CDR3 spans 13 amino acids. CDR3 in DNA: TGTGCCAGCAGCGGGACAGGGTATGAAAAACTGTTTTTT. Its translation is CASSGTGYEKLFF.

This clone showed up just once. The rearrangement joins TRBV7-7 to TRBJ2-3; 7 bases match TRBD2. Losses at the gene ends were 6 bases for V and 5 bases for J; bases not matched to a gene: 14. The germline V gene has CDR1 SSHAT and CDR2 FNYEAQ (reference sequence). CDR3 length equals 16 residues. The CDR3 sequence: CASSFLAARRIDTQYF. In DNA, the CDR3 is TGTGCCAGCAGTTTCCTAGCGGCCCGACGGATAGATACGCAGTATTTT. Complete variable domain (other parts from reference TRBV7-7 and TRBJ2-3): GAGVSQSPRYKVTKRGQDVTLRCDPISSHATLYWYQQALGQGPEFLTYFNYEAQPDKSGLPSDRFSAERPEGSISTLTIQRTEQRDSAMYRCASSFLAARRIDTQYFGPGTRLTVL.

CDR3 coding DNA: TGTGCCACCAGTGAATCAGTAACAGATACGCAGTATTTT. This sequence encodes CATSESVTDTQYF. The chain is built from TRBV24-1 and TRBJ2-3, with unresolved D. Germline assignment: CDR1 KGHDR and CDR2 SFDVKD. V lost 4 bases to trimming and J lost 3 bases, with 7 bases between them. The CDR3 runs to 13 residues.

The CDR3 is CASSFSGRLANTGELFF. The DNA for the CDR3 is TGTGCCAGCAGCTTCTCCGGGAGACTTGCGAACACCGGGGAGCTGTTTTTT. The chain couples TRBV7-9 to TRBJ2-2; a weak D match, TRBD2 (6 bases). V lost 3 bases and J lost 0, with 14 bases in between. The CDR3 loop spans 17 amino acids. The germline gives CDR1 SEHNR, CDR2 FQNEAQ (reference sequence). The full variable domain, in which reference TRBV7-9 and TRBJ2-2 provide the parts outside the CDR3, is DTGVSQNPRHKITKRGQNVTFRCDPISEHNRLYWYRQTLGQGPEFLTYFQNEAQLEKSRLLSDRFSAERPKGSFSTLEIQRTEQGDSAMYLCASSFSGRLANTGELFFGEGSRLTVL.

This clone was detected only once. The chain has TRBV18 and TRBJ2-2; tentatively, D is TRBD2 (6 bases). This CDR3 has 16 residues. V was clipped by 3 bases and J by 3 bases, with 14 bases between them. CDR1 is KGHSH and CDR2 is LQKENI in the germline V gene. In nucleotides, the CDR3 is TGTGCCAGCTCACCGAGGACCCGCGGGGACACCGGGGAGCTGTTTTTT. Encoded protein: CASSPRTRGDTGELFF.

The chain links TRBV11-3 to TRBJ2-5, with 12 bases that match TRBD2. Germline loops: CDR1 SGHNT, CDR2 YENEEA. The V gene end was trimmed by 1 base and the J gene end by 5 bases; junction bases not matched to a gene: 11. This CDR3 region has 18 residues. The CDR3 is CASSLGASGGAPGETQYF. CDR3 in DNA: TGTGCCAGCAGCTTAGGAGCTAGCGGGGGGGCGCCTGGTGAGACCCAGTACTTC.

This clone was counted once. The rearrangement links TRBV4-1 to TRBJ1-4; 10 positions agree with TRBD1. Trimming cost V 0 bases and J 8 bases; bases outside gene matches: 3. Germline loops: CDR1 MGHRA, CDR2 YSYEKL. CDR3 size: 15 residues. In nucleotides, the CDR3 is TGCGCCAGCAGCCAAGAGGGACAGGGGCGAGAAAAACTGTTTTTT. Translating it yields CASSQEGQGREKLFF.

The chain recombines TRBV19 with TRBJ2-5; 11 bases agree with TRBD1. CDR3 size: 14 residues. Germline lookup yields CDR1 LNHDA and CDR2 SQIVND (reference sequence). Unmatched junction bases numbered 0, after V lost 3 bases and J lost 3 bases. The CDR3 reads CASSMGQGEETQYF. The DNA of the CDR3 is TGTGCCAGTAGTATGGGACAGGGGGAAGAGACCCAGTACTTC.

This chain joins TRBV10-3 and TRBJ1-3, with TRBD1 matching 9 bases. Losses at the gene ends were 3 bases for V and 7 bases for J; bases not matched to a gene: 10. Germline values: CDR1 ENHRY, CDR2 SYGVKD. The CDR3 consists of 16 residues. CDR3 amino acids: CAISDIPGTGKNTIYF. CDR3 sequence (DNA): TGTGCCATCAGTGATATCCCCGGGACAGGGAAGAACACCATATATTTT.